This T cell receptor beta chain was observed in a study of T cells after yellow fever vaccination. The table lists this clonotype with a few counts. TCRdb ran MiXCR on the 5' RACE reads and lists one entry per CDR3 protein. The data show about 340,000 distinct CDR3 sequences, approximately 4.2% seen once. V lost 3 bases, J lost 4 bases, and 9 bases lay in between. The CDR3 has 14 amino acids. Germline CDR1 and CDR2: LNHDA and SQIVND (reference sequence). The chain links TRBV19 to TRBJ2-2; D uncertain. This clonotype was sampled from a man between 18 and 35 years old who received the YFV17D yellow fever vaccine. The sample here was PBMCs, taken 5 days after the yellow fever booster vaccination. The chain's CDR3 is CASSIAELTGELFF. CDR3 in DNA: TGTGCCAGTAGTATTGCAGAGCTCACCGGGGAGCTGTTTTTT.